This T cell receptor (beta chain) was recovered during a study of CD8 T cells in Susac syndrome. Study-level background: Within the group of sequenced Susac syndrome patients, over 5 had active disease and eight were in remission.

The CDR3 length is 15 residues. Per the germline V gene, CDR1 is DFQATT and CDR2 is SNEGSKA (reference sequence). Trimming cost V 6 bases and J 8 bases; bases outside gene matches: 9. The RNA input was about 0.45 to 1 ug, and it was reverse transcribed with random hexamers. Amplification of TCR beta CDR3 by immunoSEQ multiplex PCR spanned 54 Vbeta and 13 Jbeta. TCRdb reprocessed the immunoSEQ multiplex PCR reads with MiXCR, giving one entry per CDR3 protein. The sample holds 95,000 to 150,000 distinct CDR3 sequences, roughly 94% seen once. In Susac syndrome patients, recently defined diagnostic criteria for definite or probable disease were met.

The material sequenced was CD8+ T cells from PBMCs. The sequence was collected from a human donor with Susac syndrome. This chain connects TRBV20-1 to TRBJ2-1; 14 positions agree with TRBD2. CDR3 sequence reads: CSARTSGGRWHEQFF. CDR3 bases: TGCAGTGCCAGGACTAGCGGGGGGCGGTGGCATGAGCAGTTCTTC.